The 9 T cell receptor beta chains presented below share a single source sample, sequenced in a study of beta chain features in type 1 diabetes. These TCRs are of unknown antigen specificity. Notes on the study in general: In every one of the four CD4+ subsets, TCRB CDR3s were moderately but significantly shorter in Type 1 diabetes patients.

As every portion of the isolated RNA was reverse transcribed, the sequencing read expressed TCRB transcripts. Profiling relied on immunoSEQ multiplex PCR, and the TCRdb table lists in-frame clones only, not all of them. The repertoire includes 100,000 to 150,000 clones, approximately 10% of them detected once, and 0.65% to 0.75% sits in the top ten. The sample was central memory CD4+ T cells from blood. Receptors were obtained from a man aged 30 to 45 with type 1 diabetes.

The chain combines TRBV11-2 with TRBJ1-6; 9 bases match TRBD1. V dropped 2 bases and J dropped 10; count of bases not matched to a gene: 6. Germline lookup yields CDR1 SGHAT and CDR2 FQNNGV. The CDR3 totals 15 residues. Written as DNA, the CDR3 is TGTGCCAGCAGCTTAAACACAGGGGGCTTCTCACCCCTCCACTTT. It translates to CASSLNTGGFSPLHF.

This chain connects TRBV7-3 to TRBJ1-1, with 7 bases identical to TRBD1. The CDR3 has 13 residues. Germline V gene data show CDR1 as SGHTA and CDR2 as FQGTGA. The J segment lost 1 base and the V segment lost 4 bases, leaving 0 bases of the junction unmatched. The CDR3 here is CASSWDRNTEAFF. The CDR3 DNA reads TGTGCCAGCAGCTGGGACAGGAACACTGAAGCTTTCTTT.

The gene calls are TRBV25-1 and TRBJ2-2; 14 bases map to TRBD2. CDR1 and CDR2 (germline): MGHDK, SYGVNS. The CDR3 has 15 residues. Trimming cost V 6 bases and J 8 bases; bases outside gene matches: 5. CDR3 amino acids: CASRPGLAGGGELFF. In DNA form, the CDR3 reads TGTGCCAGCAGACCAGGACTAGCGGGGGGTGGGGAGCTGTTTTTT.

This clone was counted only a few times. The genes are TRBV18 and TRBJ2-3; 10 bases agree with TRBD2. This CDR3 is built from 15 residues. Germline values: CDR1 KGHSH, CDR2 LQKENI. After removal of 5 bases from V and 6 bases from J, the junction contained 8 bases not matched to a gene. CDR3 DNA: TGTGCCAGCTCAGAGAATATAGCGGGGGGCGATACGCAGTATTTT. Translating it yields CASSENIAGGDTQYF.

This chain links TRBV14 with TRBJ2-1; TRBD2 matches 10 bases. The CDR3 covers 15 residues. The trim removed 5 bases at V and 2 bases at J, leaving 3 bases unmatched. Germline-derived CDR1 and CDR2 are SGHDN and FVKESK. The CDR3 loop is CASSRTSGTYNEQFF. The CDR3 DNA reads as TGTGCCAGCAGCAGGACTAGCGGCACCTACAATGAGCAGTTCTTC. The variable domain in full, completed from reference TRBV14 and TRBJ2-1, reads EAGVTQFPSHSVIEKGQTVTLRCDPISGHDNLYWYRRVMGKEIKFLLHFVKESKQDESGMPNNRFLAERTGGTYSTLKVQPAELEDSGVYFCASSRTSGTYNEQFFGPGTRLTVL.

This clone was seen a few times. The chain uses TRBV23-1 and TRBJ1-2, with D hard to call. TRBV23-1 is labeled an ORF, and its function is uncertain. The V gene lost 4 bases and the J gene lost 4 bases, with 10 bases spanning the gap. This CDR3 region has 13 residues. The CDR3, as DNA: TGCGCCAGCAGTCCATGCCGGGGCTATGGCTACACCTTC. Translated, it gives CASSPCRGYGYTF.

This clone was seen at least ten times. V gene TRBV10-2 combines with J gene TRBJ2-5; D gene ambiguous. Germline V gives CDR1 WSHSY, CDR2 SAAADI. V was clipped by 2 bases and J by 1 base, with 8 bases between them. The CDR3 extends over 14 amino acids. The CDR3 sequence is CASSEGSFQETQYF. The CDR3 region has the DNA TGCGCCAGCAGTGAGGGCAGTTTCCAAGAGACCCAGTACTTC.

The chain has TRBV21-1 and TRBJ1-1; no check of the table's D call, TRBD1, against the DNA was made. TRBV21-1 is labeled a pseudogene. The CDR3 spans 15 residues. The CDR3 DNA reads TGTGCCAGCAGCGCCCGAAACACAGGGAGTACTGAAGCTTTCTTT. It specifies CASSARNTGSTEAFF.

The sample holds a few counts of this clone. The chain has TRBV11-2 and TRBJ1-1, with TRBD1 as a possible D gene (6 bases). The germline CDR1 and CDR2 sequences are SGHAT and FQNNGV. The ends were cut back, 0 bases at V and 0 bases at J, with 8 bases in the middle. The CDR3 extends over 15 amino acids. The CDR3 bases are TGTGCCAGCAGCTTAGACGGACAGTTGAACACTGAAGCTTTCTTT. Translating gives CASSLDGQLNTEAFF.